This entry lists 10 T cell receptor beta chains sequenced from one sample in a study of blood T cell repertoires in COVID-19. Sequenced by immunoSEQ multiplex PCR; TCRdb stores in-frame clones only, minus some. The sample includes approximately 190,000 clones, about 80% of them seen just once. The specimen sequenced was peripheral blood. The origin of the receptors is a man aged 25 to 40 with active or convalescent COVID-19.

The V and J genes are TRBV19 and TRBJ1-6; 8 bases line up with TRBD1. Trimming at V came to 9 bases and at J to 11 bases, leaving 12 bases not matched to a gene. The CDR3 extends over 14 amino acids. Germline V gene sequence: CDR1 LNHDA, CDR2 SQIVND (reference sequence). CDR3 nucleotides: TGTGCCAGCTCGGACAGGGAGGTCGGTGCACCCCTCCACTTT. It codes for CASSDREVGAPLHF. The entire variable domain, with the rest obtained from reference TRBV19 and TRBJ1-6, is as follows: DGGITQSPKYLFRKEGQNVTLSCEQNLNHDAMYWYRQDPGQGLRLIYYSQIVNDFQKGDIAEGYSVSREKKESFPLTVTSAQKNPTAFYLCASSDREVGAPLHFGNGTRLTVT.

J is TRBJ2-5 and V is TRBV7-9, with 7 bases fitting TRBD2. With V trimmed by 0 bases and J by 5 bases, 9 bases remained unmatched. Looked up from germline, CDR1 is SEHNR and CDR2 is FQNEAQ (reference sequence). CDR3 length: 16 residues. CDR3 amino acids: CASSLAGRGAGETQYF. For the CDR3, the DNA is TGTGCCAGCAGCTTAGCGGGGAGGGGAGCCGGGGAGACCCAGTACTTC.

This clone was seen a handful of times. The chain employs TRBV7-3 and TRBJ1-1; possibly TRBD1 for D (5 bases). CDR3 length: 13 residues. The germline V and J ends were trimmed by 5 bases and 2 bases, with 9 bases remaining between them. Germline lookup yields CDR1 SGHTA and CDR2 FQGTGA. Written as DNA, the CDR3 is TGTGCCAGCAGCAGGACACTAAACACTGAAGCTTTCTTT. This translates into CASSRTLNTEAFF.

This clone has only a few counts. The genes are TRBV30 and TRBJ1-4, with a tentative D call TRBD1 (6 bases). Trimming took off 2 bases at V and 3 bases at J, with 13 bases between the two ends. The germline V gene encodes CDR1 GTSNPN and CDR2 SVGIG (reference sequence). The CDR3 has 15 amino acids. Here the CDR3 reads CAWSHLGAANEKLFF. In DNA form, the CDR3 reads TGTGCCTGGAGTCATTTGGGGGCGGCTAATGAAAAACTGTTTTTT.

The V call is TRBV2, the J call TRBJ1-2; maybe TRBD1 (6 bases). Germline loops: CDR1 SNHLY, CDR2 FYNNEI. Trimming pared 6 bases from V and 2 bases from J, leaving 10 bases between. There are 13 residues in the CDR3. CDR3 sequence reads: CASRAGANYGYTF. The CDR3 DNA follows: TGTGCCAGCAGGGCAGGGGCCAACTATGGCTACACCTTC.

CDR3 DNA: TGTGCCAGCACCTGGGGGCCCAATAATTCACCCCTCCACTTT. This translates into CASTWGPNNSPLHF. The chain has TRBV25-1 and TRBJ1-6, with D perhaps TRBD1 (6 bases). The CDR3 consists of 14 residues. Trimming shortened V by 7 bases and J by 5 bases, and 12 bases separated the two germline ends. Germline V gene sequence: CDR1 MGHDK, CDR2 SYGVNS.

A single count supports this clone. The chain links TRBV24-1 to TRBJ2-1; D not certain. The V end lost 5 bases, the J end lost 5 bases, and 12 bases lay between the germline ends. CDR3 length: 14 amino acids. Germline-derived CDR1 and CDR2 are KGHDR and SFDVKD. Here the CDR3 DNA reads TGTGCCACCAGTGTCGATAGCCCTCACAATGAGCAGTTCTTC. Amino acids: CATSVDSPHNEQFF.

The J gene is TRBJ2-7, the V gene TRBV19, with TRBD1 matching over 9 bases. In germline, CDR1 is LNHDA, CDR2 SQIVND (reference sequence). CDR3 size: 14 residues. V trimming: 6 bases; J trimming: 7 bases; junction bases outside the gene matches: 10. CDR3 loop: CASSSRDRVFEQYF. CDR3 in DNA: TGTGCCAGTAGCAGCCGGGACAGGGTGTTTGAGCAGTACTTC.

Only one count was recorded for this clone. The chain employs TRBV27 and TRBJ2-2, with TRBD1 matching 8 bases. The length of the CDR3 is 14 residues. J lost 0 bases, V lost 6 bases, and 0 bases had no gene match. The germline V gene has CDR1 MNHEY and CDR2 SMNVEV (reference sequence). The CDR3 sequence: CASRTGANTGELFF. In DNA form, the CDR3 reads TGTGCCAGCAGGACAGGGGCGAACACCGGGGAGCTGTTTTTT.

J is TRBJ1-1 and V is TRBV25-1; D is unclear. CDR3 length: 15 residues. V lost 6 bases to trimming and J lost 6 bases, with 20 bases between them. The germline V gene has CDR1 MGHDK and CDR2 SYGVNS. The CDR3 protein is CASSDVRRGGSEAFF. In DNA, the CDR3 is TGTGCCAGCAGCGACGTCCGGAGAGGAGGGTCTGAAGCTTTCTTT.